This T cell receptor beta chain emerged from a study of blood T cell repertoires in COVID-19 (dated by TCRdb to about 2020). As for the study more broadly: Samples covering the acute and convalescent phases of COVID-19 were provided by collaborators in the United States, Italy and Spain. The prospective study material was composed of cDNA or gDNA derived from T cells, B-cell-depleted T cells, or PBMCs. Subjects who had been exposed to COVID-19, were actively infected with it, or had recovered from it provided the deeply sampled blood TCRbeta repertoires that made up the dataset. The repertoires were released in a freely available public database meant as a resource for research on the immune response to SARS-CoV-2. Samples came from the ongoing ImmuneRACE study (first 160 participants) plus 1,254 subjects from 6 global collaborators. The sample metadata nearly always contained a de-identified subject ID, COVID-19 status, age in years and sex. HLA class I and class II types, where available, came from metadata supplied by the sample provider rather than from assay-based typing. Paper-wide results and their limitations: The quantity of clinical and demographic metadata differed by source and by participant and was supplied without curation.

TCRbeta CDR3 regions were amplified from genomic DNA by means of the immunoSEQ Assay, a bias-controlled multiplex PCR. Under the source paper's analysis protocol: The number of nucleated cells in each sample was estimated by amplification of reference gene primers within the assay. To quantify the absolute abundance of each unique TCRbeta CDR3 rearrangement, sequence reads were collapsed and filtered. For each sample, productive Simpson clonality was calculated by taking the square root of Simpson's diversity index across productive rearrangements. TCRdb obtained this table from immuneACCESS and retained in-frame rearrangements with V and J assigned. These tables miss some clones; where compared with another copy, unresolved V genes account for less than half of the shortfall, and the remainder is unexplained. V and J calls and clone size are as listed in that table; D and trimming were resolved from the DNA. This sample comprises fewer than 25,000 clones, about 90% of them detected only once. The ten largest account for about 25% of the sample.

This clone was recorded a few times. Its antigen specificity is not known. No much larger clone exists at a distance of one base, and base qualities are not known. Whole blood was collected in K2EDTA tubes by collaborating institutions according to the institutions' own protocols. Collaborator samples were shipped for TCRbeta analysis as frozen whole blood, isolated PBMCs, or DNA extracted from either sample type. Looking up the germline V gene yields CDR1 LGHNT and CDR2 FRNRAP. For this chain, trimming is 6 bases at the V end and 4 bases at the J end, and the number of junction bases without a gene match is 8. Reading from cysteine to phenylalanine, the CDR3 counts 15 amino acids. Kept here is only the CDR3 DNA, which spans 45 bases and is read in frame from base 1.

The chain uses TRBV12-5 and TRBJ2-4; 8 of the junction bases match TRBD2. Sequencing was carried out using peripheral blood. This TCR was recovered from a human donor with active COVID-19. The donor label of this sample is uncertain. The DNA is TGTGCTAGTGGAACCACAGCGGGGGCAAAAAACATTCAGTACTTC. It translates to CASGTTAGAKNIQYF.